The entry that follows covers one TCR beta chain sequence. Its matching antigen is unknown. The data stem from a study of T-cell memory formation after mild COVID-19. This CDR3 spans 14 amino acids. Germline-derived CDR1 and CDR2 are MNHEY and SMNVEV (reference sequence). With V trimmed by 6 bases and J by 7 bases, 8 bases remained unmatched. Findings and caveats of the study: There was a balanced CD4/CD8 profile in clones contracting day 15 to 85, and later expanders leaned CD4+.

Each CDR3 protein gets one entry after TCRdb re-called the 5' RACE reads with MiXCR. Among approximately 300,000 distinct CDR3 sequences listed, 15% were seen once. The rearrangement joins TRBV27 to TRBJ2-1; 8 nucleotides line up with TRBD2. Material for sequencing was PBMCs or a T cell subset sorted from them (not recorded which). The TCR comes from a young man who had mild COVID-19 (a few samples of this study predate the infection). Cell type and time point are not known. CDR3 protein: CASREIAGSNEQFF. The CDR3 DNA follows: TGTGCCAGCAGGGAAATAGCGGGGTCGAATGAGCAGTTCTTC.